This T cell receptor (beta chain) was recovered during a study of a mutant IDH1 vaccine in newly diagnosed glioma. The protocol was immunoSEQ multiplex PCR, while the TCRdb copy is restricted to in-frame clones and leaves out a portion. Of tens of thousands of clones in the sample, approximately 80% were seen once. This clone was recorded only once. Its cognate antigen is unknown. The CDR3 is 16 residues long. V lost 2 bases and J 4 bases, leaving 17 bases between the germline ends. Germline V gene sequence: CDR1 KGHSH, CDR2 LQKENI. The study, taken as a whole, reports: Seemingly, top peripheral T cell clonotype changes bore no relation to pseudoprogression.

Time point given: week 5, during vaccination. Every vaccine dose comprised 300 ug of mutant IDH1 20-mer peptide plus topical imiquimod. This sequence was found in a man in his forties or fifties with glioma. The sample here was PBMCs, taken from a glioma patient whose treatment included an IDH1 peptide vaccine. V gene TRBV18 combines with J gene TRBJ1-1; no definite D call. For the CDR3, the DNA is TGTGCCAGCTCACCAATTTCCCCGGGAAGCGGCACTGAAGCTTTCTTT. This codes for CASSPISPGSGTEAFF. The variable domain in full, with the rest retrieved from reference TRBV18 and TRBJ1-1, is NAGVMQNPRHLVRRRGQEARLRCSPMKGHSHVYWYRQLPEEGLKFMVYLQKENIIDESGMPKERFSAEFPKEGPSILRIQQVVRGDSAAYFCASSPISPGSGTEAFFGQGTRLTVV.